The present TCR beta chain was sequenced within a study of regulatory T cells in long-lasting Graves disease. According to the study, TCR beta libraries were built with iRepertoire HTBI primers and CDR3-region Arm-PCR. Each CDR3 protein is one row after TCRdb ran MiXCR on the multiplex PCR reads. This sample carries 350,000 to 550,000 distinct CDR3 sequences, roughly 15% of them seen once, and the ten largest clones take about 25%. Time point denoted: newly diagnosed GD, antithyroid drugs for less than 3 months. Extracted RNA from PBMCs served as the source of the TCR library. The same sample was also used in a study of T cells in Graves' hyperthyroidism and ophthalmopathy.

The specimen was peripheral blood mononuclear cells (PBMCs), collected at new diagnosis, from a patient treated with antithyroid drugs. The receptor was isolated from a woman aged 18-29 years with Graves disease.

In DNA form, the CDR3 reads TGCAGTGCCCTTGACGAAGACTTCTACAATGAGCAGTTCTTC. It codes for CSALDEDFYNEQFF. The V gene is TRBV20-1, the J gene TRBJ2-1; D unclear. V dropped 6 bases and J dropped 3 bases, with 15 bases sitting between them. Germline V gene data show CDR1 as DFQATT and CDR2 as SNEGSKA (reference sequence). CDR3 size: 14 residues.